The following is a TCR beta chain sequence with its context. The antigen is undetermined. The data originate from a study of lung T cells in sarcoidosis with Löfgren's syndrome. Turning to the study itself: Sarcoidosis features CD4+ T cell accumulation in bronchoalveolar lavage fluid. Overall study findings and caveats: Multiple Löfgren's syndrome patients reportedly shared TRAV12-1 and TRBV2 CDR3 motifs.

Each CDR3 protein gets one entry after TCRdb re-called the reads with MiXCR. The profile shows around 60,000 distinct CDR3 sequences, 21% of them singletons. Looked up from germline, CDR1 is SNHLY and CDR2 is FYNNEI. The CDR3 is made up of 14 amino acids. V was trimmed by 8 bases and J by 4 bases, leaving 16 bases between them. The chain carries TRBV2 and TRBJ2-3; possibly TRBD2 for D (6 bases). This receptor was taken from a human donor with sarcoidosis (Löfgren's syndrome or another form), or a control subject (not recorded which). The source material was CD4+ T cells from PBMCs. The CDR3: CASQEQGGSDTQYF. The CDR3 DNA reads as TGTGCCAGCCAGGAGCAGGGAGGCTCAGATACGCAGTATTTT.